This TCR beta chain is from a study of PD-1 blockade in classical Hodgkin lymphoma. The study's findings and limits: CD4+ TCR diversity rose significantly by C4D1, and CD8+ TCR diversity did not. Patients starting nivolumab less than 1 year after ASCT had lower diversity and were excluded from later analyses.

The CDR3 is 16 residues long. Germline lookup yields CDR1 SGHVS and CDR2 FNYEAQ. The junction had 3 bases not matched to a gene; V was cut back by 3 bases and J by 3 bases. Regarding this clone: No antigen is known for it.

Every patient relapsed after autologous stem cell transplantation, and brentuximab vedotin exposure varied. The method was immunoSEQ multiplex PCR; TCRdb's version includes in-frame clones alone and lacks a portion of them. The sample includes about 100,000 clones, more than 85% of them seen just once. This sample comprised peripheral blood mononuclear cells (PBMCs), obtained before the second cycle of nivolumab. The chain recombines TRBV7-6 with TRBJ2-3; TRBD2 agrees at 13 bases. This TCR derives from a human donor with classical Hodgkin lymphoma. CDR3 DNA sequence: TGTGCCAGCAGCTTGCTGACTAGCGGGGGGACAGATACGCAGTATTTT. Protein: CASSLLTSGGTDTQYF.